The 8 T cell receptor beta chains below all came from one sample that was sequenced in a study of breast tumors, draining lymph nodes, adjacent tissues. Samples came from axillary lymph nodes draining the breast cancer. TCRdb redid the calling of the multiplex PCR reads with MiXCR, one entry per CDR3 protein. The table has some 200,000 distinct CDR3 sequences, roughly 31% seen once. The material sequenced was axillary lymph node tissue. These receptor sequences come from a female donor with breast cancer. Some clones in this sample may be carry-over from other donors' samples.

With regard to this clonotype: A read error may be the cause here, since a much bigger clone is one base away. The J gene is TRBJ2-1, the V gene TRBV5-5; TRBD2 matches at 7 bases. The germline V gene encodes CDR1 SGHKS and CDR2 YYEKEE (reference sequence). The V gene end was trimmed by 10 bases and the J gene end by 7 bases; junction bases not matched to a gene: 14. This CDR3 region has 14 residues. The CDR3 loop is CAGGREPNRNEQFF. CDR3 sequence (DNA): TGTGCCGGGGGGAGGGAACCAAATAGGAATGAGCAGTTCTTC.

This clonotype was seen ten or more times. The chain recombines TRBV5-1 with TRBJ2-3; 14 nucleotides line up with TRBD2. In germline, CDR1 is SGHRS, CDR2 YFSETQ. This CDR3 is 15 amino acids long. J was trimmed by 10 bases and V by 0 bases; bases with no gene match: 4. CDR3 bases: TGCGCCAGCAGCTTGGCCGGACTAGCGGGAGGAGCGCAGTATTTT. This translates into CASSLAGLAGGAQYF.

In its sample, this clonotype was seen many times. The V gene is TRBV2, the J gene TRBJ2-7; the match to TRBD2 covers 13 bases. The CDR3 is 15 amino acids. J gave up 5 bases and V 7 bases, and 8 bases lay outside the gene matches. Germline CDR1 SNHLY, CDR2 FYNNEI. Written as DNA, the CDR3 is TGTGCCAGCAATTCCCAAGGACTAGCGGGGGACGAGCAGTACTTC. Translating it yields CASNSQGLAGDEQYF.

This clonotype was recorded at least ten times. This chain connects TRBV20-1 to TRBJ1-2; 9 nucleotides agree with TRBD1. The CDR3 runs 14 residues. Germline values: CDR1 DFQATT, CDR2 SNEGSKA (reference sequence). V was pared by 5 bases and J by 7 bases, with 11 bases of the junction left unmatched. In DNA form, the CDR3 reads TGCAGTGCTGATAACAGGGGGCTAGTGGGTGGCTACACCTTC. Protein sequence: CSADNRGLVGGYTF.

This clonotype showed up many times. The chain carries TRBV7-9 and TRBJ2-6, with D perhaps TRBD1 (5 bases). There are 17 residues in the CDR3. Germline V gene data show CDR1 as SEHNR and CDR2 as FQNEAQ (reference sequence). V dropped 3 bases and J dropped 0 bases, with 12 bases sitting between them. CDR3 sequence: CASSFGASLSGANVLTF. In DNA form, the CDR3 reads TGTGCCAGCAGCTTTGGGGCCTCTCTCTCTGGGGCCAACGTCCTGACTTTC.

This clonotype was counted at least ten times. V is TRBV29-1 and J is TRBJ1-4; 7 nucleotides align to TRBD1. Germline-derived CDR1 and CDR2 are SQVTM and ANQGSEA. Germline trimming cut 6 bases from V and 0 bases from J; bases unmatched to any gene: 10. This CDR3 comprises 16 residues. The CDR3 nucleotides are TGCAGCGTAGTGACCGGGACAGCTTCAACTAATGAAAAACTGTTTTTT. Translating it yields CSVVTGTASTNEKLFF.

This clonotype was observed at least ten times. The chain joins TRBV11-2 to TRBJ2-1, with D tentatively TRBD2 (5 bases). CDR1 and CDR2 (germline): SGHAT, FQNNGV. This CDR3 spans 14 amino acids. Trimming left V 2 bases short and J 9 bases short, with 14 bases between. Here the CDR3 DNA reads TGTGCCAGCAGCTTAATCCTCGGGGTTAGTGAGCAGTTCTTC. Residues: CASSLILGVSEQFF.

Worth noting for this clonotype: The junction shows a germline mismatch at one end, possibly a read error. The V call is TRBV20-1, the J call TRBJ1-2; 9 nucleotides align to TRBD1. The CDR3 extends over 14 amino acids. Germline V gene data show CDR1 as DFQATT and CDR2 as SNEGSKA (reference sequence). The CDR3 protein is CSAGTGGADYSYTF. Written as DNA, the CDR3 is TGCAGTGCTGGTACAGGGGGCGCGGACTATAGCTACACCTTC.